This TCR beta chain appears in the sequencing data of a study of beta chain features in type 1 diabetes. Study-wide results and limits: The question left open here concerned HLA type influencing TCRB rearrangement. Patients' naive, central memory and Treg TCRB repertoires seemed closer to one another than those of healthy donors. Type 1 diabetes patients had TCRB CDR3s that were shorter (moderately but significantly so) in all four CD4+ subsets.

cDNA synthesis used the whole RNA isolate, giving expressed TCRB sequences. TCRdb's table, derived via immunoSEQ multiplex PCR, lists solely in-frame clones and lacks some. The data show 65,000 to 85,000 clones, roughly 49% seen once. From germline, CDR1 is SGHRS and CDR2 YFSETQ. Trimming stripped 4 bases from V and 2 bases from J, with 15 bases between. The CDR3 loop spans 16 amino acids. As for this clone: Its antigen is as yet unknown.

Sorting based on CD45RO/CCR7/CD25/CD127/CD95/CD27 separated CD4+ naive, central memory, regulatory and stem cell-like memory cells. The specimen sequenced was central memory CD4+ T cells from blood. V usage is TRBV5-1 and J usage is TRBJ2-2, with TRBD1 as a possible D gene (6 bases). The receptor comes from a young man with type 1 diabetes. The CDR3 coding sequence is TGCGCCAGCAGCCCGGGACATACGGGAAACACCGGGGAGCTGTTTTTT. Protein sequence: CASSPGHTGNTGELFF.